This T cell receptor (beta chain) is drawn from a study of T-cell memory formation after mild COVID-19. TCRdb called the 5' RACE reads again in MiXCR, with one record for every CDR3 protein. In the table there are 270,000 or so distinct CDR3 sequences, about a sixth of which are singletons. General study points: Memory from before infection featured some responding clones, which suggests cross-reactive memory joined. Later expanders leaned toward CD4+, whereas clones contracting from day 15 to 85 were balanced CD4/CD8.

CDR1 and CDR2 from the germline V gene are SGHRS and YFSETQ. The ends were cut back, 0 bases at V and 10 bases at J, with 5 bases in the middle. The CDR3 consists of 11 residues. In its sample, this clonotype was seen many times. Its antigen is as yet unknown. This sequence joins TRBV5-1 and TRBJ2-1; a weak D match, TRBD1 (5 bases). The source of this sequence is a man between 18 and 35 years old who had mild COVID-19 (a few samples of this study predate the infection). Cell type and time point are not known. Sample: PBMCs or a T cell subset sorted from them (not recorded which). The CDR3 loop is CASSLEGEQFF. The CDR3 DNA follows: TGCGCCAGCAGCTTGGAGGGGGAGCAGTTCTTC.